Listed below are T cell receptor beta chains from one sample, sequenced in a study of technical replicates of blood from a handful of donors. Sequenced by immunoSEQ multiplex PCR; TCRdb stores in-frame clones only, minus some. The table has 45,000 to 55,000 clones, about 95% seen once. Sequencing was done on a sample of T cells isolated from PBMCs. The receptors were sampled from a human donor in good health. The CDR3 runs from the conserved cysteine through the conserved F or W. The D gene is left open where the match is weak. Expanded clones get a size class; other rows say once, few or many, or leave the size out.

v_gene	abundance	d_gene	j_gene	CDR3nt	CDR3aa
TRBV7-2	.	.	TRBJ1-2	TGTGCCAGCAGCTTAGGCGGGGTCTCTAACTATGGCTACACCTTC	CASSLGGVSNYGYTF
TRBV11-3	.	.	TRBJ2-3	TGTGCCAGCAGCTCGTCTAGCACAGATACGCAGTATTTT	CASSSSSTDTQYF
TRBV20-1	.	.	TRBJ2-1	TGCAGTGCTAGAGATTCCGTTGAGCAGTTCTTC	CSARDSVEQFF
TRBV7-9	.	.	TRBJ2-7	TGTGCCAGCAGCCCGACCAAGGGGGGGTTAGCCTACGAGCAGTACTTC	CASSPTKGGLAYEQYF
TRBV5-1	once	TRBD1	TRBJ1-2	TGCGCCAGCAGCGCCAGGGCCGGGACAGATTTTGGCTACACCTTC	CASSARAGTDFGYTF
TRBV29-1	.	.	TRBJ1-4	TGCAGCGTTTCCGAGGCGTCGAAAGAAAAACTGTTTTTT	CSVSEASKEKLFF
TRBV9	.	.	TRBJ2-1	TGTGCCAGCAGCGGGGGCGGGGGCCCCTACAATGAGCAGTTCTTC	CASSGGGGPYNEQFF
TRBV29-1	.	.	TRBJ2-7	TGCAGCGCTGGGGCCATGGAATGGGGCGAGCAGTACTTC	CSAGAMEWGEQYF
TRBV28	.	TRBD2	TRBJ2-7	TGTGCCAGCAGTTTTTCGAGCGGGAGGGCTGGTGAGCAGTACTTC	CASSFSSGRAGEQYF
TRBV7-9	.	.	TRBJ2-1	TGTGCCAGCAGCTCTTGGGGCAGTATCTACAATGAGCAGTTCTTC	CASSSWGSIYNEQFF
TRBV5-1	.	.	TRBJ1-1	TGCGCCAGCAGCTTGGTTCACCTGGGCAGGTTCACTGAAGCTTTCTTT	CASSLVHLGRFTEAFF
TRBV19	.	.	TRBJ1-3	TGTGCCAGTAGTATCCAGGCCCACTCTGGAAACACCATATATTTT	CASSIQAHSGNTIYF
TRBV6-6	.	.	TRBJ1-5	TGTGCCAGCAGTACTCCGACAGGAAATCAGCCCCAGCATTTT	CASSTPTGNQPQHF
TRBV5-1	.	TRBD1	TRBJ2-5	TGCGCCAGCAGCTTGGCCGGGGGACAGGGACCCCACCTGTCCCCAACCAAAGAGACCCAGTACTTC	CASSLAGGQGPHLSPTKETQYF
TRBV5-4	.	TRBD2	TRBJ2-3	TGTGCCAGCAGCTTTACCCCCCAGCGGGAGGGAACAGATACGCAGTATTTT	CASSFTPQREGTDTQYF
TRBV28	.	TRBD1	TRBJ1-5	TGTGCCAGCTACGCTCGGGGAAGGGACAGGGGCGATGGCAATCAGCCCCAGCATTTT	CASYARGRDRGDGNQPQHF
TRBV9	.	TRBD1	TRBJ1-4	TGTGCCAGCAGCAAGACAGGGCTTGATAATGAAAAACTGTTTTTT	CASSKTGLDNEKLFF
TRBV9	.	TRBD1	TRBJ1-2	TGTGCCAGCAGCGTAGTAGGGACAGGGGGAGGCTACACCTTC	CASSVVGTGGGYTF
TRBV5-1	.	TRBD2	TRBJ2-7	TGCGCCAGCAGCTCGGGACTAACCTACGAGCAGTACTTC	CASSSGLTYEQYF
TRBV13	.	TRBD1	TRBJ1-1	TGTGCCAGCAGCTTATTCATATCGCCAGGGGGCAGGAACACTGAAGCTTTCTTT	CASSLFISPGGRNTEAFF
TRBV11-3	.	TRBD2	TRBJ2-2	TGTGCCAGCAGCTCACCAACTAGCGGGCTCGCGAACACCGGGGAGCTGTTTTTT	CASSSPTSGLANTGELFF
TRBV23-1	.	.	TRBJ2-4	TGCGCCAGCAGTCACGGGCAGGGGAACGCCAAAAACATTCAGTACTTC	CASSHGQGNAKNIQYF
TRBV18	.	.	TRBJ2-2	TGTGCCAGCTCACCACGGGGCGGCAAGAACACCGGGGAGCTGTTTTTT	CASSPRGGKNTGELFF
TRBV5-1	.	TRBD1	TRBJ2-7	TGCGCCAGCAGCTTGGGGGGGACAGGGAGCTACGAGCAGTACTTC	CASSLGGTGSYEQYF
TRBV18	.	.	TRBJ1-1	TGTGCCAGCTCACCACCCCCCAGGGGCAATACTGAAGCTTTCTTT	CASSPPPRGNTEAFF
TRBV7-6	.	.	TRBJ2-2	TGTGCCAGCAGCCCGGGACAATACAACCGGGAGCTGTTTTTT	CASSPGQYNRELFF
TRBV5-4	once	TRBD1	TRBJ2-7	TGTGCCAGCAGCTCAGTCGGGACAGGGGGCGCCGAGCAGTACTTC	CASSSVGTGGAEQYF
TRBV5-1	.	.	TRBJ1-1	TGCGCCAGCAGTCAGGGCCCGGCAGCGGGAGAAGCTTTCTTT	CASSQGPAAGEAFF
TRBV5-1	.	.	TRBJ1-1	TGCGCCAGCAGCCCGGGACAAGCGGAGACTGAAGCTTTCTTT	CASSPGQAETEAFF
TRBV29-1	once	.	TRBJ2-7	TGCAGCGTCCGGCCCGGCGAGGACTACGAGCAGTACTTC	CSVRPGEDYEQYF
TRBV5-1	once	.	TRBJ1-1	TGCGCCAGCAGCTTGGGAGGAGGGATCCCCACTGAAGCTTTCTTT	CASSLGGGIPTEAFF
TRBV6-5	.	TRBD2	TRBJ2-7	TGTGCCAGCAGCTCTCTAGCGGACTCCTACGAGCAGTACTTC	CASSSLADSYEQYF
TRBV11-3	.	TRBD1	TRBJ2-1	TGTGCCAGCAGCTTAGGGAGGGACAGGGGTGTTGAGGATGAGCAGTTCTTC	CASSLGRDRGVEDEQFF
TRBV7-3	.	.	TRBJ2-7	TGTGCCAGCAGCTCCCGGGACTCTCCTCAAATGAAGTACTTC	CASSSRDSPQMKYF
TRBV5-6	.	.	TRBJ1-1	TGTGCCAGCAGCTTGGCAAGCGGGGGAGCTTTCTTT	CASSLASGGAFF
TRBV5-1	.	TRBD2	TRBJ2-7	TGCGCCAGCAGCTTGGGACAGATCCTAGCGGGAATCGGCTCCTACGAGCAGTACTTC	CASSLGQILAGIGSYEQYF
TRBV6-5	.	.	TRBJ1-1	TGTGCCAGCAGTTACTCGGGCTACATGAACACTGAAGCTTTCTTT	CASSYSGYMNTEAFF
TRBV5-6	.	TRBD2	TRBJ2-7	TGTGCCAGCAGCTTGACGGGAGGGTACGAGCAGTACTTC	CASSLTGGYEQYF
TRBV28	.	.	TRBJ2-2	TGTGCCAGCAGCCACGGGGAGCTGTTTTTT	CASSHGELFF
TRBV10-3	.	TRBD2	TRBJ2-2	TGTGCCATCACTACTAGCGGGAGGGCCGGCGGTTTGACCGGGGAGCTGTTTTTT	CAITTSGRAGGLTGELFF